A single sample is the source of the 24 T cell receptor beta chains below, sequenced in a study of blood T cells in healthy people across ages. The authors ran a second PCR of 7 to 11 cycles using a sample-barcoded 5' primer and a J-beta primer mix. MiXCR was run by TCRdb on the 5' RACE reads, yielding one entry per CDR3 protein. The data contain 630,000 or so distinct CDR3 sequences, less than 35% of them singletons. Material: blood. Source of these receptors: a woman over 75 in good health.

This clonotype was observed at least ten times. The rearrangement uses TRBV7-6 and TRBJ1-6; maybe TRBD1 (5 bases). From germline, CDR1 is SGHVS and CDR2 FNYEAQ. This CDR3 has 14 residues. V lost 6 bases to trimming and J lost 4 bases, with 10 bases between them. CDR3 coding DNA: TGTGCCAGCAGTGGGGGTGGATATAATTCACCCCTCCACTTT. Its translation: CASSGGGYNSPLHF.

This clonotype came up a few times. The CDR3: CASSPAGANTEAFF. The CDR3 bases are TGTGCCAGCAGCCCCGCCGGGGCGAACACTGAAGCTTTCTTT. The chain uses TRBV7-3 and TRBJ1-1, with a tentative D call TRBD1 (5 bases). This CDR3 is built from 14 residues. The ends were cut back, 5 bases at V and 1 base at J, with 11 bases in the middle. Germline lookup yields CDR1 SGHTA and CDR2 FQGTGA. The variable domain in full, with the rest retrieved from reference TRBV7-3 and TRBJ1-1, is GAGVSQTPSNKVTEKGKYVELRCDPISGHTALYWYRQSLGQGPEFLIYFQGTGAADDSGLPNDRFFAVRPEGSVSTLKIQRTERGDSAVYLCASSPAGANTEAFFGQGTRLTVV.

CDR3 in DNA: TGTGCCAGCAGCTTAGACGGGGGGGCGGCTCAGCCCCAGCATTTT. This sequence encodes CASSLDGGAAQPQHF. The V call is TRBV7-6, the J call TRBJ1-5, with D possibly matching TRBD1 (6 bases). There are 15 residues in the CDR3. The V end lost 1 base, the J end lost 6 bases, and 13 bases lay between the germline ends. CDR1 and CDR2 (germline): SGHVS, FNYEAQ.

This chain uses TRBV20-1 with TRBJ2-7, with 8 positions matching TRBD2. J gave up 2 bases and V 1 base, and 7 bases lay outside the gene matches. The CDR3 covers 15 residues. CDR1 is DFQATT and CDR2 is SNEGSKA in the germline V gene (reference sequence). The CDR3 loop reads CSARGSPGLAYEQYF. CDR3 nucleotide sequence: TGCAGTGCTAGAGGGTCTCCGGGACTAGCCTACGAGCAGTACTTC.

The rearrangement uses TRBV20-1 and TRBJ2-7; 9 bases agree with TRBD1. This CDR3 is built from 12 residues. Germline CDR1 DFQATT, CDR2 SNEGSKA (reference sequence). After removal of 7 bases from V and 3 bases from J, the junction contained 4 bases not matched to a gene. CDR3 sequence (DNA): TGCAGTGGGGGACAGGGAATCTACGAGCAGTACTTC. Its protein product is CSGGQGIYEQYF.

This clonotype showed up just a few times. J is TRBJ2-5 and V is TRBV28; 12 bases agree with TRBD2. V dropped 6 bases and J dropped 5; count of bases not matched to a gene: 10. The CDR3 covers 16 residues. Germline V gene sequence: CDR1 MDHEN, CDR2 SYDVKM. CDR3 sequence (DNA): TGTGCCAGCAGCACTAGGACTAGCGGGGAACGTGAGACCCAGTACTTC. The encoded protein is CASSTRTSGERETQYF. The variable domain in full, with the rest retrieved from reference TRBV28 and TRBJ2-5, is DVKVTQSSRYLVKRTGEKVFLECVQDMDHENMFWYRQDPGLGLRLIYFSYDVKMKEKGDIPEGYSVSREKKERFSLILESASTNQTSMYLCASSTRTSGERETQYFGPGTRLLVL.

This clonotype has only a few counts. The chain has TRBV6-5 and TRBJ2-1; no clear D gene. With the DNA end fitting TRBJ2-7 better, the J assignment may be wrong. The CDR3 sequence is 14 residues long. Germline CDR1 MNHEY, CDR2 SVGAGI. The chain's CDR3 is CASRGKSSYNEQYF. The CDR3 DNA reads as TGTGCCAGCCGAGGCAAGAGCTCCTACAATGAGCAGTACTTC.

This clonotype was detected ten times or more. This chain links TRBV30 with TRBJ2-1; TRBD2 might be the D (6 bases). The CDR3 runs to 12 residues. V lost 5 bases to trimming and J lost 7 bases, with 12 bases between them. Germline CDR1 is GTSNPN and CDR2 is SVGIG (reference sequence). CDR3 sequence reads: CAWGRGWNEQFF. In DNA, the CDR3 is TGTGCCTGGGGGCGGGGCTGGAATGAGCAGTTCTTC.

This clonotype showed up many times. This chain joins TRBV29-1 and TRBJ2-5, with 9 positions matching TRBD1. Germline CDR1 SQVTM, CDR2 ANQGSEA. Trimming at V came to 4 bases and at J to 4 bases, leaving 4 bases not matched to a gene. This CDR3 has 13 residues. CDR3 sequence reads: CSVGHRGRETQYF. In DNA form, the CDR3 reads TGCAGCGTTGGACACAGGGGGCGAGAGACCCAGTACTTC.

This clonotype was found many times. The chain's CDR3 is CASSNDNSYNEQFF. CDR3 bases: TGCGCCAGCAGCAACGACAACTCCTACAATGAGCAGTTCTTC. The chain links TRBV5-1 to TRBJ2-1, with no clear D. CDR1 and CDR2 from the germline V gene are SGHRS and YFSETQ. Trimming removed 4 bases from V and 0 bases from J, with 8 bases in between. This CDR3 comprises 14 residues.

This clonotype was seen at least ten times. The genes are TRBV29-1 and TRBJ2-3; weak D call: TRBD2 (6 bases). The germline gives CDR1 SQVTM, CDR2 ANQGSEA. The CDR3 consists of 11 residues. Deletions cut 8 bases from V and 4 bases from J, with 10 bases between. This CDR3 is CSPWEADTQYF. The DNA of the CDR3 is TGCAGCCCCTGGGAGGCAGATACGCAGTATTTT.

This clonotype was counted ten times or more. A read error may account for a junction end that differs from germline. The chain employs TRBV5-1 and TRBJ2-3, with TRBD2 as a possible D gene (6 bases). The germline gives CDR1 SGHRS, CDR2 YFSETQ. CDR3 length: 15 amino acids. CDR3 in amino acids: CASSLEGISTDTQYF. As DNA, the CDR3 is TGCGCCAGCAGTTTGGAGGGGATTAGCACAGATACGCAGTATTTT.

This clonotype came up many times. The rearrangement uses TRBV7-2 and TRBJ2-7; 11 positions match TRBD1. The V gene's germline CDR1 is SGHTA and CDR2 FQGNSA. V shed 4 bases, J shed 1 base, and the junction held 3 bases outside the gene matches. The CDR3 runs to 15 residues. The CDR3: CASSSGQGASYEQYF. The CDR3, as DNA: TGTGCCAGCAGCTCCGGACAGGGGGCGTCCTACGAGCAGTACTTC.

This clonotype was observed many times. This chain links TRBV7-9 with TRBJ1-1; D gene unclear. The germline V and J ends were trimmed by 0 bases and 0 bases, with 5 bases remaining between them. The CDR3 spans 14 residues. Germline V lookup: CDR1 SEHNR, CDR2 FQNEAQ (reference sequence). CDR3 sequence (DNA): TGTGCCAGCAGCTTAGCACAGTTGAACACTGAAGCTTTCTTT. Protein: CASSLAQLNTEAFF. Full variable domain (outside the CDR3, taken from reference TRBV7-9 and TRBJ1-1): DTGVSQNPRHKITKRGQNVTFRCDPISEHNRLYWYRQTLGQGPEFLTYFQNEAQLEKSRLLSDRFSAERPKGSFSTLEIQRTEQGDSAMYLCASSLAQLNTEAFFGQGTRLTVV.

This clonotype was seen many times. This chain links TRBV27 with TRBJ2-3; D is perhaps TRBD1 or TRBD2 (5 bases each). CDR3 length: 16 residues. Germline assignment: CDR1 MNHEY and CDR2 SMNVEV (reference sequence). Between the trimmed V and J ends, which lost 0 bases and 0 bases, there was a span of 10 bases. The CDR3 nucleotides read TGTGCCAGCAGTTTATCGAGGGGAAGGAGCACAGATACGCAGTATTTT. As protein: CASSLSRGRSTDTQYF.

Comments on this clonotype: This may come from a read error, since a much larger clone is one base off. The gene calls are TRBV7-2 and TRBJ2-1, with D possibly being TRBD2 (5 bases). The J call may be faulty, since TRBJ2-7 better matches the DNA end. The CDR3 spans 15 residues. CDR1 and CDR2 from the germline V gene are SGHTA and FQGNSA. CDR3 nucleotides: TGTGCCAGCAGCCCAAGCGGCGCAATCTACAATGAGCAGTACTTC. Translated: CASSPSGAIYNEQYF.

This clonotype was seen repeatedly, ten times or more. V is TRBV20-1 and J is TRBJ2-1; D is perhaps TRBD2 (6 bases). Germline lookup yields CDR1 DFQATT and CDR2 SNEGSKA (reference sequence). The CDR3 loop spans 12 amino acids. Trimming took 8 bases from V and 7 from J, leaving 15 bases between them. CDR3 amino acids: CSSSGLQNEQFF. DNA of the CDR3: TGCAGTTCCAGCGGGCTCCAAAATGAGCAGTTCTTC.

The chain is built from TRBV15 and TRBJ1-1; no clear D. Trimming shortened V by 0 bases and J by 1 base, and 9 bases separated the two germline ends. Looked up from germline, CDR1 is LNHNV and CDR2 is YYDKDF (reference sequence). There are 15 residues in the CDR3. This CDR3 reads CATSRDGQENTEAFF. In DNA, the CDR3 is TGTGCCACCAGCAGAGACGGGCAGGAGAACACTGAAGCTTTCTTT.

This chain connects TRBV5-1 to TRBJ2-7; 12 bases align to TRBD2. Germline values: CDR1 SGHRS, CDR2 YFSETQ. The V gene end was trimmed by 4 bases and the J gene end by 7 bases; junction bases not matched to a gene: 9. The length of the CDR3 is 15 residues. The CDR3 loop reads CASSPRLAGAREQYF. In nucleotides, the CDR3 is TGCGCCAGCAGCCCCAGACTAGCGGGAGCGCGAGAGCAGTACTTC. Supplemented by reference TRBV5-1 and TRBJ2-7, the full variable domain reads KAGVTQTPRYLIKTRGQQVTLSCSPISGHRSVSWYQQTPGQGLQFLFEYFSETQRNKGNFPGRFSGRQFSNSRSEMNVSTLELGDSALYLCASSPRLAGAREQYFGPGTRLTVT.

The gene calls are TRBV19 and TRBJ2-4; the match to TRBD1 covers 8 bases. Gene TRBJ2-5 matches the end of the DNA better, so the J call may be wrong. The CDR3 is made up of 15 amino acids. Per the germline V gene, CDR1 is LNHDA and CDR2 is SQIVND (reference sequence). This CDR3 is CASSIGGQGLATQYF. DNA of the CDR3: TGTGCCAGTAGTATAGGTGGACAGGGTCTGGCGACCCAGTACTTC.

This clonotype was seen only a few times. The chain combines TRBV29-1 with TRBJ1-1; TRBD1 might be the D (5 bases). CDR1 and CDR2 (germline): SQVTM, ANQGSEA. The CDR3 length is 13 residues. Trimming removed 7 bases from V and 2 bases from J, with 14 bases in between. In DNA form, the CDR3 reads TGCAGCGGTGCGGGACGGCGCAACACTGAAGCTTTCTTT. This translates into CSGAGRRNTEAFF.

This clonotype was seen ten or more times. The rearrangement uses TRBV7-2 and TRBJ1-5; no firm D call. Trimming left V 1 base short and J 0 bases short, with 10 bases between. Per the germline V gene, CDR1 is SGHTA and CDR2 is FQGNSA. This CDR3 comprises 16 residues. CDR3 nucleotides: TGTGCCAGCAGCTTAGAGCCAGGTTATAGCAATCAGCCCCAGCATTTT. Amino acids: CASSLEPGYSNQPQHF.

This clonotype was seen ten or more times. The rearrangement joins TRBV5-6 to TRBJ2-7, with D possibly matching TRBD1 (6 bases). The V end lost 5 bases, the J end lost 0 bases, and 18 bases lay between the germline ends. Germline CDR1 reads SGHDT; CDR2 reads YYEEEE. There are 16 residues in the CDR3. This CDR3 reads CASSFPFRDTSYEQYF. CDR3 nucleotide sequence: TGTGCCAGCAGTTTCCCATTCCGGGACACCTCCTACGAGCAGTACTTC.

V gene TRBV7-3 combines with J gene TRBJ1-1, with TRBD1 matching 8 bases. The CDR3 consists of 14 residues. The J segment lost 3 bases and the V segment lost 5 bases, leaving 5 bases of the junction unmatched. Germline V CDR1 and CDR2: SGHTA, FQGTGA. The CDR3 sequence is CASSKDREDTEAFF. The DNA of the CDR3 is TGTGCCAGCAGCAAGGACAGGGAGGACACTGAAGCTTTCTTT.